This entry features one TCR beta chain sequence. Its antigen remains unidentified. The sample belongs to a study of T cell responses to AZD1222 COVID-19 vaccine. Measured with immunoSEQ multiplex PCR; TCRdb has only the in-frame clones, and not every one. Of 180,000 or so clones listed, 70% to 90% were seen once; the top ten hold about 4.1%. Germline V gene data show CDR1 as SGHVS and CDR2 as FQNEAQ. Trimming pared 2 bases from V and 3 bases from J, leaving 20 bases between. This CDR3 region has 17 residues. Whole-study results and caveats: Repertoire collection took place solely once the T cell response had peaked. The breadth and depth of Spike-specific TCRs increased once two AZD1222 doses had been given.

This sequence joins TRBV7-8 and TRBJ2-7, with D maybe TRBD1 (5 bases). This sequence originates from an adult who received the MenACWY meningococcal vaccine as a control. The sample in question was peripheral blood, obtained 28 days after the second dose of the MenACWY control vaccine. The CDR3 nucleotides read TGTGCCAGCAGCTTAATTAATAAGGGGCAGGGCTTCTACGAGCAGTACTTC. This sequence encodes CASSLINKGQGFYEQYF.